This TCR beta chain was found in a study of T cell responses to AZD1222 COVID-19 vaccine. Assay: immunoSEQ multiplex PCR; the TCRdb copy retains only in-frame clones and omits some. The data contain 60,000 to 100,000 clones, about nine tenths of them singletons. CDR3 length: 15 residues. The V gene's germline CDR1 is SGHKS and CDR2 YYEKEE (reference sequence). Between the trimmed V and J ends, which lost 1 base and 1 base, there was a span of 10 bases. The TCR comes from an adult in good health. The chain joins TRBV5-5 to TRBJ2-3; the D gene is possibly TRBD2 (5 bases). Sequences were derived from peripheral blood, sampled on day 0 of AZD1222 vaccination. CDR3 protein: CASSLRWRGTDTQYF. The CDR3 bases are TGTGCCAGCAGCTTGCGATGGCGGGGCACAGATACGCAGTATTTT.